This entry is about one T cell receptor (beta chain). The germline gene is not matched at one end of the junction; a read error may be the cause. Primers used in a second PCR of about 6 to 11 cycles were a sample-barcoded 5' primer and a J-beta primer mix. MiXCR, applied by TCRdb to the 5' RACE reads, yields one record per CDR3 protein. This sample yields roughly 700,000 distinct CDR3 sequences, of which around 45% are seen a single time; roughly a third belongs to the top ten. This specimen belongs to a study of blood T cells in healthy people across ages. There are 15 residues in the CDR3. The germline V gene encodes CDR1 ENHRY and CDR2 SYGVKD. Each donor gave approximately 9.1 milliliters of peripheral blood.

The sequenced material came from blood. The source is an older woman in good health. The rearrangement joins TRBV10-3 to TRBJ1-5; 7 bases are a match to TRBD1. CDR3 coding DNA: TGTGCCATCAGTGAGTCGGACAGGAGCAATCGGCCCCAGCATTTT. Its protein product is CAISESDRSNRPQHF.